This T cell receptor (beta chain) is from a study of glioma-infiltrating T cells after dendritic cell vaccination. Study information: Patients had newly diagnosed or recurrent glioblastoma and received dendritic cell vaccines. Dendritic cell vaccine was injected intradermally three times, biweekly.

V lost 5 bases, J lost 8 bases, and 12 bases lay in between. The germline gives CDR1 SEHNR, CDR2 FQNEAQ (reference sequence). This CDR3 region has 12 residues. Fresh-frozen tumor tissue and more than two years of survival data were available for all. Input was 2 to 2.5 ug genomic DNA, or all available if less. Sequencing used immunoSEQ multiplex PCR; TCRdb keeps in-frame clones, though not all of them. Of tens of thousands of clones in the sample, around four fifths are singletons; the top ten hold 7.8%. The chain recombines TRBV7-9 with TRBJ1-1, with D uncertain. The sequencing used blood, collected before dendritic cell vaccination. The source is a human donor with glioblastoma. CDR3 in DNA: TGTGCCAGCAGCCTCGGACTGCTCGAAGCTTTCTTT. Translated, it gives CASSLGLLEAFF.